This is a list of T cell receptor beta chains from one sample in a study of blood T cell repertoires in COVID-19. Assay: immunoSEQ multiplex PCR; the TCRdb copy retains only in-frame clones and omits some. The table records approximately 270,000 clones, roughly 88% of them present only once. The sample consisted of peripheral blood. The source of these receptors is a woman in her twenties or thirties with COVID-19, enrolled during active disease. CDR3s include the opening cysteine and the closing phenylalanine or tryptophan. A D gene is named only where the DNA matches it firmly. Rows may omit the clone size; those that give it use once, few, many or a size class.

13	TRBJ1-4	TRBV12-3/TRBV12-4	.	.	CASTGTLGEKLFF	TGTGCCAGCACAGGGACACTTGGTGAAAAACTGTTTTTT
16	TRBJ2-3	TRBV3-1/TRBV3-2	.	TRBD1	CASSRLERGLVDTQYF	TGTGCCAGCAGCCGATTGGAAAGGGGGCTTGTAGATACGCAGTATTTT
16	TRBJ1-3	TRBV6-5	.	TRBD1	CASSYAGQNTGNTIYF	TGTGCCAGCAGTTACGCGGGACAGAATACTGGAAACACCATATATTTT
16	TRBJ2-5	TRBV5-1	once	.	CASSLGRAGALETQYF	TGCGCCAGCAGCTTGGGTAGGGCAGGGGCGCTAGAGACCCAGTACTTC
16	TRBJ1-5	TRBV28	.	.	CASRLRGTTKMQPQHF	TGTGCCAGCAGACTTAGGGGGACCACAAAAATGCAGCCCCAGCATTTT
16	TRBJ2-5	TRBV6-2/TRBV6-3	.	TRBD2	CASSYLRSSGIETQYF	TGTGCCAGCAGTTACCTAAGGTCTAGCGGGATAGAGACCCAGTACTTC
15	TRBJ1-4	TRBV19	.	.	CASSESGATNEKLFF	TGTGCCAGTAGTGAGTCCGGGGCAACTAATGAAAAACTGTTTTTT
14	TRBJ1-1	TRBV18	.	.	CASSPAARGAEAFF	TGTGCCAGCTCACCGGCCGCACGGGGGGCTGAAGCTTTCTTT
14	TRBJ1-2	TRBV7-2	once	.	CASSLDGQIYGYTF	TGTGCCAGCAGCTTAGATGGACAGATCTATGGCTACACCTTC
15	TRBJ1-5	TRBV7-6	.	TRBD1	CASSLFGTAAQPQHF	TGTGCCAGCAGCTTATTTGGGACAGCCGCTCAGCCCCAGCATTTT
16	TRBJ2-2	TRBV5-1	.	.	CASSSSSRRLPGELFF	TGCGCCAGCAGCTCCAGCAGTAGGAGGTTGCCCGGGGAGCTGTTTTTT
12	TRBJ2-5	TRBV30	.	.	CAWSVSRETQYF	TGTGCCTGGAGTGTAAGCCGGGAGACCCAGTACTTC
15	TRBJ1-2	TRBV9	.	.	CASSEGGEPSYGYTF	TGTGCCAGCAGCGAGGGGGGGGAACCCAGCTATGGCTACACCTTC
15	TRBJ1-6	TRBV6-2/TRBV6-3	.	.	CASSVAREDNSPLHF	TGTGCCAGCAGTGTTGCCAGGGAGGATAATTCACCCCTCCACTTT